The rows below give T cell receptor beta chains drawn from one sample of a study of T cell repertoires in cytomegalovirus infection. TCRdb re-analysed the reads in MiXCR, keeping a single row per CDR3 protein. This table holds around 320,000 distinct CDR3 sequences, 9.5% found once. The specimen sequenced was PBMCs. These receptors were taken from a human donor in good health (CMV status not recorded). Some clones in this sample may be carry-over from other donors' samples. The CDR3 runs from the conserved cysteine through the conserved F or W. The order of the fields is clone size, V gene, D gene, J gene, CDR3 DNA, CDR3 protein. D genes are given only for firm matches. Where a row states a size, it is once, few, many or the class of an expanded clone; other rows omit it.

>few|TRBV29-1|NA|TRBJ1-1
TGCAGCGTTGATGCCGGGATGGCGGCTGAAGCTTTCTTT
CSVDAGMAAEAFF
>few|TRBV11-2|TRBD2|TRBJ2-7
TGTGCCAGCAGCTCCCCGGGTCTAGCGGGCTACTACGAGCAGTACTTC
CASSSPGLAGYYEQYF
>NA|TRBV28|NA|TRBJ1-6
TGTGCCAGCAGACCCGGGACGGATAATTCACCCCTCCACTTT
CASRPGTDNSPLHF
>few|TRBV2|TRBD2|TRBJ2-1
TGTGCCAGCAGTGAGCAGTCGGCCCTAGCGGGGACCTACAATGAGCAGTTCTTC
CASSEQSALAGTYNEQFF
>many|TRBV5-1|TRBD2|TRBJ2-3
TGCGCCAGCAGCTTGATGACTAGCGGGGGGGCAGTGGATACGCAGTATTTT
CASSLMTSGGAVDTQYF
>NA|TRBV20-1|TRBD1|TRBJ1-4
TGCAGTGCTTACAGGGGAGAGGGTGAAAAACTGTTTTTT
CSAYRGEGEKLFF
>many|TRBV27|TRBD2|TRBJ2-1
TGTGCCAGCAGACCAAAGACCGGGACTAGCGGGACCAAGCTAGGAAATGAGCAGTTCTTC
CASRPKTGTSGTKLGNEQFF
>few|TRBV27|TRBD1|TRBJ1-5
TGTGCCAGCAGACGACAGGGTAACAATCAGCCCCAGCATTTT
CASRRQGNNQPQHF
>NA|TRBV12-3/TRBV12-4|NA|TRBJ1-5
TGTGCCAGCAGTTCCCGGGACACATTAAATCAGCCCCAGCATTTT
CASSSRDTLNQPQHF
>few|TRBV7-2|NA|TRBJ2-7
TGTGCAGTGGACAGCCTTCAACTCGACGAGCAGTACTTC
CAVDSLQLDEQYF
>NA|TRBV18|TRBD1|TRBJ1-2
TGTGCCAGCTCACTTACCTTGGACAGGATCTATGGCTACACCTTC
CASSLTLDRIYGYTF
>few|TRBV12-3/TRBV12-4|TRBD2|TRBJ2-5
TGTGCCAGCAGTCCCCGGACTAGCGGACGGTACCAAGAGACCCAGTACTTC
CASSPRTSGRYQETQYF
>NA|TRBV7-9|TRBD1|TRBJ1-5
TGTGCCAGCAGCCCCGACAGGGAGACTCAGCCCCAGCATTTT
CASSPDRETQPQHF
>NA|TRBV7-9|TRBD1|TRBJ2-7
TGTGCCAGCAGCTCTTCGACAGGGGGTCACGAGCAGTACTTC
CASSSSTGGHEQYF
>many|TRBV28|NA|TRBJ2-3
TGTGCCAGCAGTTCCCTGGGGGCCACAGATACGCAGTATTTT
CASSSLGATDTQYF
>few|TRBV4-2|TRBD2|TRBJ2-1
TGTGCCAGCAGCCAAGAAATAGCTAGCGGGGCCGGATACAATGAGCAGTTCTTC
CASSQEIASGAGYNEQFF
>many|TRBV7-2|TRBD2|TRBJ2-7
TGTGCCAGCAGCTCCCGGTGGTGGGAGGGCCGCTACGAGCAGTACTTC
CASSSRWWEGRYEQYF
>NA|TRBV3-1|NA|TRBJ2-3
TGTGCCAGCAGCCTTAGAAGGGGTTACACAGATACGCAGTATTTT
CASSLRRGYTDTQYF
>NA|TRBV7-3|TRBD1|TRBJ1-1
TGTGCCAGCAGCCCAGGGGGTCCAAACACTGAAGCTTTCTTT
CASSPGGPNTEAFF
>few|TRBV24-1|NA|TRBJ2-1
TGTGCCACCAGTGATCCCCCAGGGAATGAGCAGTTCTTC
CATSDPPGNEQFF
>few|TRBV12-3/TRBV12-4|NA|TRBJ1-1
TGTGCCAGCAGCAGGCCCCGGGAGGACACTGAAGCTTTCTTT
CASSRPREDTEAFF